This TCR beta chain was captured by sequencing in a study of blood T cell repertoires in COVID-19. Study background: PBMCs, B-cell-depleted T cells, or T cells provided the cDNA or gDNA that made up the material.

Germline V gives CDR1 SEHNR, CDR2 FQNEAQ (reference sequence). Trimming took 1 base from V and 0 from J; bases not matched to a gene: 6. The length of the CDR3 is 18 residues. Original processing methods: Estimation of nucleated cell counts was performed using reference gene primer amplification. Only in-frame clones appear in the TCRdb table, and some are missing; sequencing was by immunoSEQ multiplex PCR. V, J and clone size reflect that table, while D and trimming were determined from the DNA. The repertoire has roughly 330,000 clones, more than 70% of them found once; the top ten carry approximately 5.3%.

The chain couples TRBV7-9 to TRBJ2-1; 10 nucleotides align to TRBD1. Sequenced sample: PBMCs or T cells enriched from blood (not recorded which). This receptor was obtained from a woman aged 25 to 39 who had recovered from COVID-19. The CDR3 loop reads CASSLVGTGDFSYNEQFF. CDR3 DNA: TGTGCCAGCAGCTTAGTAGGGACAGGGGATTTCTCCTACAATGAGCAGTTCTTC.